These 12 T cell receptor beta chains share one sample of origin, sequenced in a study of blood T cell repertoires in COVID-19. Profiling relied on immunoSEQ multiplex PCR, and the TCRdb table lists in-frame clones only, not all of them. The sample has 150,000 or so clones, about 86% seen once. The specimen was peripheral blood. These receptors came from a woman aged 80 or over with acute or convalescent COVID-19.

V usage is TRBV9 and J usage is TRBJ2-3; TRBD2 matches at 9 bases. V trimming: 0 bases; J trimming: 3 bases; junction bases outside the gene matches: 5. The CDR3 runs to 16 residues. Germline CDR1 SGDLS, CDR2 YYNGEE. The CDR3 is CASSVAERGVTDTQYF. The CDR3 DNA is TGTGCCAGCAGCGTAGCTGAGCGGGGGGTAACAGATACGCAGTATTTT.

The genes are TRBV6-5 and TRBJ2-1, with 12 bases fitting TRBD2. The CDR3 is made up of 15 amino acids. Germline lookup yields CDR1 MNHEY and CDR2 SVGAGI. V shed 4 bases, J shed 6 bases, and the junction held 4 bases outside the gene matches. CDR3 coding DNA: TGTGCCAGCAGTTCTGGACTAGCGGGAAGCAATGAGCAGTTCTTC. Protein sequence: CASSSGLAGSNEQFF.

The chain is built from TRBV10-3 and TRBJ1-4; a weak D match, TRBD1 (5 bases). The V gene's germline CDR1 is ENHRY and CDR2 SYGVKD. CDR3 length: 14 residues. Trimming stripped 3 bases from V and 12 bases from J, with 17 bases between. The CDR3 region is CAISDPRGGRELFF. CDR3 sequence (DNA): TGTGCCATCAGTGATCCAAGGGGTGGCAGGGAACTGTTTTTT.

J is TRBJ2-2 and V is TRBV2, with 8 bases aligning to TRBD1. After removal of 5 bases from V and 5 bases from J, the junction contained 4 bases not matched to a gene. The germline V gene has CDR1 SNHLY and CDR2 FYNNEI. This CDR3 is built from 14 residues. CDR3 in amino acids: CASSPRGRTGELFF. The CDR3 nucleotides read TGTGCCAGCAGTCCCAGGGGGCGAACCGGGGAGCTGTTTTTT.

The chain uses TRBV18 and TRBJ2-1; 9 positions match TRBD2. V was pared by 1 base and J by 3 bases, with 4 bases of the junction left unmatched. CDR3 length equals 16 residues. From germline, CDR1 is KGHSH and CDR2 LQKENI. The CDR3 loop is CASSPRAGGGYNEQFF. CDR3 sequence (DNA): TGTGCCAGCTCACCACGGGCGGGAGGGGGCTACAATGAGCAGTTCTTC.

The rearrangement uses TRBV6-5 and TRBJ1-4; no clear D. Germline V gene data show CDR1 as MNHEY and CDR2 as SVGAGI. V shed 9 bases and J shed 5 bases, with 19 bases lying between them. The CDR3 runs 15 residues. CDR3: CASRLLSSGNEKLFF. CDR3 DNA: TGTGCCAGTCGGCTGTTGTCCTCGGGGAATGAAAAACTGTTTTTT.

The rearrangement joins TRBV11-2 to TRBJ2-5, with D hard to call. Trimming took 0 bases from V and 5 from J, leaving 7 bases between them. Germline V gene data show CDR1 as SGHAT and CDR2 as FQNNGV. The CDR3 has 13 residues. The CDR3 reads CASSLDAAETQYF. The CDR3 bases are TGTGCCAGCAGCTTAGACGCGGCGGAGACCCAGTACTTC.

The chain joins TRBV5-1 to TRBJ2-3, with TRBD2 matching 10 bases. From germline, CDR1 is SGHRS and CDR2 YFSETQ. J lost 0 bases, V lost 2 bases, and 3 bases had no gene match. The CDR3 is 16 residues long. The CDR3 here is CASSFGLAASTDTQYF. Written as DNA, the CDR3 is TGCGCCAGCAGCTTCGGACTAGCGGCTAGCACAGATACGCAGTATTTT.

In its sample, this clone was seen once. The rearrangement links TRBV29-1 to TRBJ2-7; 11 bases match TRBD2. After removal of 6 bases from V and 2 bases from J, the junction contained 6 bases not matched to a gene. Germline CDR1 is SQVTM and CDR2 is ANQGSEA. The CDR3 spans 14 residues. CDR3: CSVSSGRAAYEQYF. The CDR3 DNA is TGCAGCGTGAGTAGCGGGAGGGCCGCCTACGAGCAGTACTTC.

The chain joins TRBV13 to TRBJ2-7; 8 nucleotides match TRBD1. Germline trimming cut 0 bases from V and 2 bases from J; bases unmatched to any gene: 9. The CDR3 has 17 residues. From germline, CDR1 is PRHDT and CDR2 FYEKMQ (reference sequence). This chain's CDR3 is CASSLGQFRTGPYEQYF. The CDR3 coding sequence is TGTGCCAGCAGCTTAGGTCAGTTCAGGACAGGGCCCTACGAGCAGTACTTC. The whole variable domain, filled in from reference TRBV13 and TRBJ2-7, reads AAGVIQSPRHLIKEKRETATLKCYPIPRHDTVYWYQQGPGQDPQFLISFYEKMQSDKGSIPDRFSAQQFSDYHSELNMSSLELGDSALYFCASSLGQFRTGPYEQYFGPGTRLTVT.

This sequence joins TRBV5-1 and TRBJ2-1; possible D gene TRBD1, 6 bases. Germline V gene data show CDR1 as SGHRS and CDR2 as YFSETQ. The length of the CDR3 is 17 residues. V lost 4 bases and J 0 bases, leaving 17 bases between the germline ends. The CDR3 sequence is CASSRETGRSSYNEQFF. The CDR3 nucleotides read TGCGCCAGCAGCCGTGAGACAGGCAGGAGCTCCTACAATGAGCAGTTCTTC.

The chain has TRBV30 and TRBJ1-6; no definite D call. V shed 3 bases and J shed 10 bases, with 13 bases lying between them. CDR3 length equals 13 residues. In germline, CDR1 is GTSNPN, CDR2 SVGIG (reference sequence). As DNA, the CDR3 is TGTGCCTGGAGGGTCGGTACGCCGTCACCCCTCCACTTT. It encodes CAWRVGTPSPLHF. The full variable domain, in which reference TRBV30 and TRBJ1-6 provide the parts outside the CDR3, is SQTIHQWPATLVQPVGSPLSLECTVEGTSNPNLYWYRQAAGRGLQLLFYSVGIGQISSEVPQNLSASRPQDRQFILSSKKLLLSDSGFYLCAWRVGTPSPLHFGNGTRLTVT.